This T cell receptor (beta chain) emerged from a study of blood T cell repertoires in COVID-19. Profiling relied on immunoSEQ multiplex PCR, and the TCRdb table lists in-frame clones only, not all of them. The data contain some 22,000 clones, about 90% of them singletons. The CDR3 loop spans 17 amino acids. Germline assignment: CDR1 LGHNA and CDR2 YNFKEQ. The junction had 16 bases not matched to a gene; V was cut back by 5 bases and J by 6 bases. The sequenced sample consisted of peripheral blood. The V and J genes are TRBV4-2 and TRBJ2-7; 10 bases align to TRBD2. The receptor was derived from a man aged 70 or older in a cohort sampled during active COVID-19. The CDR3 nucleotides are TGTGCCAGCAGCTCCGGGACTAGCGTAACACTAACGGCCGAGCAGTACTTC. Amino acids: CASSSGTSVTLTAEQYF.